These T cell receptor beta chains were read from a single sample in a study of CD4+ T cells in melanoma. Data came from immunoSEQ multiplex PCR; TCRdb stores just in-frame clones and leaves some out. Of around 100,000 clones in the sample, roughly 90% are singletons; the top ten hold 3.3%. Sequencing was done on a sample of peripheral blood. These receptors were taken from a human donor with melanoma. Both conserved end residues are part of each CDR3. A D gene is named only where the DNA matches it firmly. The size entry is marked missing in some rows and otherwise reads once, few, many or a size class.

abundance: NA
v_gene: TRBV2
d_gene: NA
j_gene: TRBJ1-1
CDR3aa: CASIPVPNTEAFF
CDR3nt: TGTGCCAGCATCCCCGTCCCGAACACTGAAGCTTTCTTT

abundance: NA
v_gene: TRBV19
d_gene: NA
j_gene: TRBJ2-1
CDR3aa: CASRPPASGVYNEQFF
CDR3nt: TGTGCCAGTAGGCCTCCGGCGTCAGGGGTCTACAATGAGCAGTTCTTC

abundance: NA
v_gene: TRBV4-3
d_gene: TRBD1
j_gene: TRBJ2-2
CDR3aa: CASSQDRGGTGELFF
CDR3nt: TGCGCCAGCAGCCAGGACAGGGGGGGAACCGGGGAGCTGTTTTTT

abundance: NA
v_gene: TRBV11-3
d_gene: TRBD2
j_gene: TRBJ2-1
CDR3aa: CASSQSAGGSYNEQFF
CDR3nt: TGTGCCAGCAGCCAATCAGCGGGAGGTTCCTACAATGAGCAGTTCTTC

abundance: NA
v_gene: TRBV19
d_gene: TRBD2
j_gene: TRBJ2-4
CDR3aa: CASSIGGYIQYF
CDR3nt: TGTGCCAGTAGTATCGGGGGGTACATTCAGTACTTC

abundance: NA
v_gene: TRBV7-2
d_gene: NA
j_gene: TRBJ2-1
CDR3aa: CASSLFWSSYNEQFF
CDR3nt: TGTGCCAGCAGCTTATTCTGGAGCTCCTACAATGAGCAGTTCTTC

abundance: once
v_gene: TRBV11-2
d_gene: NA
j_gene: TRBJ2-2
CDR3aa: CASSPDPGAPGELFF
CDR3nt: TGTGCCAGCAGCCCAGACCCAGGGGCACCCGGGGAGCTGTTTTTT

abundance: NA
v_gene: TRBV10-3
d_gene: NA
j_gene: TRBJ2-2
CDR3aa: CAITPRGDLYTGELFF
CDR3nt: TGTGCCATCACCCCCCGTGGGGATCTTTACACCGGGGAGCTGTTTTTT

abundance: NA
v_gene: TRBV9
d_gene: NA
j_gene: TRBJ1-1
CDR3aa: CASSVGGANTEAFF
CDR3nt: TGTGCCAGCAGCGTAGGTGGCGCGAACACTGAAGCTTTCTTT

abundance: NA
v_gene: TRBV4-3
d_gene: NA
j_gene: TRBJ2-2
CDR3aa: CASSQDLRVGGELFF
CDR3nt: TGCGCCAGCAGCCAAGATTTGAGGGTCGGCGGGGAGCTGTTTTTT

abundance: NA
v_gene: TRBV15
d_gene: TRBD2
j_gene: TRBJ2-7
CDR3aa: CATTSGREVYEQYF
CDR3nt: TGTGCCACGACTAGCGGGAGAGAGGTCTACGAGCAGTACTTC

abundance: NA
v_gene: TRBV15
d_gene: TRBD2
j_gene: TRBJ2-1
CDR3aa: CATSRDLRAGEGNEQFF
CDR3nt: TGTGCCACCAGCAGAGATCTTAGGGCGGGAGAGGGTAATGAGCAGTTCTTC

abundance: NA
v_gene: TRBV6-5
d_gene: NA
j_gene: TRBJ1-5
CDR3aa: CAIGRSSNQPQHF
CDR3nt: TGTGCCATAGGACGAAGTAGCAATCAGCCCCAGCATTTT

abundance: NA
v_gene: TRBV4-2
d_gene: TRBD2
j_gene: TRBJ2-1
CDR3aa: CASSQLGLAGGEQFF
CDR3nt: TGTGCCAGCAGCCAGCTGGGACTAGCGGGGGGGGAGCAGTTCTTC

abundance: few
v_gene: TRBV4-1
d_gene: NA
j_gene: TRBJ2-5
CDR3aa: CASRKGEGGTQYF
CDR3nt: TGCGCCAGCAGAAAAGGGGAAGGGGGGACCCAGTACTTC

abundance: NA
v_gene: TRBV15
d_gene: NA
j_gene: TRBJ2-3
CDR3aa: CATSRDRPRGTDTQYF
CDR3nt: TGTGCCACCAGCAGAGATCGACCCAGGGGCACAGATACGCAGTATTTT

abundance: NA
v_gene: TRBV7-2
d_gene: NA
j_gene: TRBJ1-4
CDR3aa: CASSRLQATNNEKLFF
CDR3nt: TGTGCCAGCAGTCGGCTTCAGGCGACTAATAATGAAAAACTGTTTTTT

abundance: NA
v_gene: TRBV7-2
d_gene: NA
j_gene: TRBJ2-7
CDR3aa: CASSLVSGVTYEQYF
CDR3nt: TGTGCCAGCAGCTTAGTATCGGGGGTTACCTACGAGCAGTACTTC

abundance: NA
v_gene: TRBV19
d_gene: NA
j_gene: TRBJ2-3
CDR3aa: CASSISAPEDTQYF
CDR3nt: TGTGCCAGTAGTATTTCAGCTCCCGAGGATACGCAGTATTTT

abundance: NA
v_gene: TRBV5-5
d_gene: NA
j_gene: TRBJ2-2
CDR3aa: CASSWGPPQSNTGELFF
CDR3nt: TGTGCCAGCAGCTGGGGGCCACCCCAATCGAACACCGGGGAGCTGTTTTTT

abundance: NA
v_gene: TRBV7-3
d_gene: NA
j_gene: TRBJ1-1
CDR3aa: CASSSEGNTEAFF
CDR3nt: TGTGCCAGCAGCTCGGAGGGGAACACTGAAGCTTTCTTT

abundance: NA
v_gene: TRBV27
d_gene: NA
j_gene: TRBJ2-7
CDR3aa: CASSLPPEVHYYEQYF
CDR3nt: TGTGCCAGCAGTTTACCACCTGAAGTACATTACTACGAGCAGTACTTC

abundance: once
v_gene: TRBV11-2
d_gene: NA
j_gene: TRBJ1-1
CDR3aa: CASSLYGSEAFF
CDR3nt: TGTGCCAGCAGCTTATATGGATCTGAAGCTTTCTTT

abundance: NA
v_gene: TRBV10-3
d_gene: NA
j_gene: TRBJ2-4
CDR3aa: CAISDSGEMIQYF
CDR3nt: TGTGCCATCAGTGACTCCGGGGAGATGATTCAGTACTTC

abundance: NA
v_gene: TRBV28
d_gene: NA
j_gene: TRBJ1-2
CDR3aa: CASGDGYNYGYTF
CDR3nt: TGTGCCAGCGGGGACGGTTATAACTATGGCTACACCTTC

abundance: NA
v_gene: TRBV11-2
d_gene: NA
j_gene: TRBJ2-7
CDR3aa: CASSVVGTYYEQYF
CDR3nt: TGTGCCAGCAGCGTCGTCGGGACCTACTACGAGCAGTACTTC

abundance: NA
v_gene: TRBV6-5
d_gene: TRBD1
j_gene: TRBJ1-1
CDR3aa: CASSLRQGVGTEAFF
CDR3nt: TGTGCCAGCAGTCTCCGTCAGGGGGTGGGGACTGAAGCTTTCTTT

abundance: NA
v_gene: TRBV6-5
d_gene: NA
j_gene: TRBJ2-2
CDR3aa: CAIRAYTGELFF
CDR3nt: TGTGCCATCCGGGCTTACACCGGGGAGCTGTTTTTT

abundance: few
v_gene: TRBV10-3
d_gene: TRBD1
j_gene: TRBJ2-7
CDR3aa: CAISVSGTGGRTYEQYF
CDR3nt: TGTGCCATCAGCGTGTCTGGGACAGGGGGCCGGACCTACGAGCAGTACTTC

abundance: NA
v_gene: TRBV10-2
d_gene: TRBD1
j_gene: TRBJ1-1
CDR3aa: CASSDPVGQVDTEAFF
CDR3nt: TGCGCCAGCAGTGACCCAGTAGGACAGGTAGACACTGAAGCTTTCTTT

abundance: NA
v_gene: TRBV21-1
d_gene: NA
j_gene: TRBJ2-5
CDR3aa: CASSKELAGGRYQETQYF
CDR3nt: TGTGCCAGCAGCAAAGAACTAGCGGGGGGCAGGTACCAAGAGACCCAGTACTTC

abundance: NA
v_gene: TRBV4-2
d_gene: TRBD1
j_gene: TRBJ1-5
CDR3aa: CASSPGTGGFQPQHF
CDR3nt: TGTGCCAGCAGCCCCGGGACAGGGGGTTTCCAGCCCCAGCATTTT

abundance: NA
v_gene: TRBV19
d_gene: TRBD2
j_gene: TRBJ2-1
CDR3aa: CASSIVAGAPYNEQFF
CDR3nt: TGTGCCAGTAGTATTGTGGCGGGAGCCCCCTACAATGAGCAGTTCTTC

abundance: NA
v_gene: TRBV4-2
d_gene: TRBD1
j_gene: TRBJ2-2
CDR3aa: CASSPRTGAGNTGELFF
CDR3nt: TGTGCCAGCAGCCCCCGGACAGGGGCCGGGAACACCGGGGAGCTGTTTTTT

abundance: few
v_gene: TRBV19
d_gene: TRBD1
j_gene: TRBJ2-7
CDR3aa: CASSVNRGEGQYF
CDR3nt: TGTGCCAGTAGTGTGAACAGGGGTGAAGGGCAGTACTTC

abundance: NA
v_gene: TRBV2
d_gene: NA
j_gene: TRBJ2-1
CDR3aa: CASSRDLYPDEQFF
CDR3nt: TGTGCCAGCAGCCGGGACTTATACCCAGACGAGCAGTTCTTC

abundance: once
v_gene: TRBV4-1
d_gene: NA
j_gene: TRBJ2-2
CDR3aa: CASSHLAGSNTGELFF
CDR3nt: TGCGCCAGCAGCCACCTGGCCGGGTCGAACACCGGGGAGCTGTTTTTT

abundance: NA
v_gene: TRBV7-6
d_gene: NA
j_gene: TRBJ2-7
CDR3aa: CASSLVGSSYEQYF
CDR3nt: TGTGCCAGCAGCTTAGTCGGGAGCTCCTACGAGCAGTACTTC

abundance: few
v_gene: TRBV5-1
d_gene: NA
j_gene: TRBJ1-1
CDR3aa: CASSPEDSRGAFF
CDR3nt: TGCGCCAGCAGCCCGGAGGACAGCAGGGGAGCTTTCTTT

abundance: NA
v_gene: TRBV7-2
d_gene: NA
j_gene: TRBJ2-7
CDR3aa: CASSLAREQYF
CDR3nt: TGTGCCAGCAGCTTAGCGCGGGAGCAGTACTTC

abundance: NA
v_gene: TRBV7-2
d_gene: NA
j_gene: TRBJ2-1
CDR3aa: CASSLTSTSPRQFF
CDR3nt: TGTGCCAGCAGCTTAACATCCACTAGCCCTCGTCAGTTCTTC

abundance: NA
v_gene: TRBV9
d_gene: NA
j_gene: TRBJ1-3
CDR3aa: CASSGRAGTGNTIYF
CDR3nt: TGTGCCAGCAGCGGAAGGGCCGGGACTGGAAACACCATATATTTT

abundance: once
v_gene: TRBV7-9
d_gene: TRBD1
j_gene: TRBJ1-4
CDR3aa: CASSSTGTGTEKLFF
CDR3nt: TGTGCCAGCAGCTCCACGGGGACAGGGACCGAAAAACTGTTTTTT

abundance: once
v_gene: TRBV2
d_gene: NA
j_gene: TRBJ1-1
CDR3aa: CASSEDRMNTEAFF
CDR3nt: TGTGCCAGCAGTGAGGACAGAATGAACACTGAAGCTTTCTTT

abundance: NA
v_gene: TRBV27
d_gene: TRBD2
j_gene: TRBJ2-1
CDR3aa: CASSPYLGGGYNEQFF
CDR3nt: TGTGCCAGCAGTCCCTACCTGGGGGGGGGATACAATGAGCAGTTCTTC

abundance: NA
v_gene: TRBV29-1
d_gene: NA
j_gene: TRBJ2-5
CDR3aa: CSQRYLQETQYF
CDR3nt: TGCAGCCAACGGTACCTGCAAGAGACCCAGTACTTC

abundance: NA
v_gene: TRBV11-1
d_gene: NA
j_gene: TRBJ2-2
CDR3aa: CASIYSGDYTGELFF
CDR3nt: TGTGCCAGCATCTATAGCGGAGACTATACCGGGGAGCTGTTTTTT

abundance: NA
v_gene: TRBV28
d_gene: NA
j_gene: TRBJ2-6
CDR3aa: CAYRDSGANVLTF
CDR3nt: TGTGCCTATCGGGACTCTGGGGCCAACGTCCTGACTTTC

abundance: NA
v_gene: TRBV9
d_gene: NA
j_gene: TRBJ2-5
CDR3aa: CASSEGTPGGAQYF
CDR3nt: TGTGCCAGCAGCGAGGGGACCCCAGGGGGGGCCCAGTACTTC

abundance: few
v_gene: TRBV18
d_gene: NA
j_gene: TRBJ2-4
CDR3aa: CASSPPQEGNIQYF
CDR3nt: TGTGCCAGCTCACCCCCGCAGGAGGGGAACATTCAGTACTTC

abundance: NA
v_gene: TRBV5-5
d_gene: NA
j_gene: TRBJ2-7
CDR3aa: CASSLRTYYGAEQYF
CDR3nt: TGTGCCAGCAGCTTACGGACCTACTATGGGGCCGAGCAGTACTTC